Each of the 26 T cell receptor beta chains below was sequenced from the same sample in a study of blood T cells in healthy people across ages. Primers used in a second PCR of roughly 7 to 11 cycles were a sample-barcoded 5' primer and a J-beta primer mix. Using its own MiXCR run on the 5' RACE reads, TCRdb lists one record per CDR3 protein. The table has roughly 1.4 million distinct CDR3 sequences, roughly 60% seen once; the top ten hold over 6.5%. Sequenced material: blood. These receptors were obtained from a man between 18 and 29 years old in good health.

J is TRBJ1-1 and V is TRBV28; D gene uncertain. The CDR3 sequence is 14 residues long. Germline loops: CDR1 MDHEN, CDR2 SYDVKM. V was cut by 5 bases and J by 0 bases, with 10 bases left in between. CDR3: CASSPDGVNTEAFF. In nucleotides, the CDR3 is TGTGCCAGCAGTCCTGACGGGGTGAACACTGAAGCTTTCTTT.

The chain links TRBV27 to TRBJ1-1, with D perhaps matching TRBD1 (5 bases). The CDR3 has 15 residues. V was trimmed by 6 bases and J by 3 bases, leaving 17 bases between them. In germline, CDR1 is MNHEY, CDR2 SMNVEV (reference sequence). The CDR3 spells CASRPPGRKYTEAFF. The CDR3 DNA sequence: TGTGCCAGCAGACCCCCGGGACGGAAGTACACTGAAGCTTTCTTT.

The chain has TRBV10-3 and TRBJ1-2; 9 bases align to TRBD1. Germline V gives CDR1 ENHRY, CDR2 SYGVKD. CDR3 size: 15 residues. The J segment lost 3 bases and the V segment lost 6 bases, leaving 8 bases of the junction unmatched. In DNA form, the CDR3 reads TGTGCCATCAGCCCTAACGACAGGGGGGACTATGGCTACACCTTC. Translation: CAISPNDRGDYGYTF.

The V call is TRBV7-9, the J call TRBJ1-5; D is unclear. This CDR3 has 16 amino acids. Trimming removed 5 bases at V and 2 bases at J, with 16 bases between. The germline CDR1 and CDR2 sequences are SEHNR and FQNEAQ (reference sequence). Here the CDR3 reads CASSDLREAGNQPQHF. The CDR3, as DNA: TGTGCCAGCAGCGACCTGCGGGAGGCGGGCAATCAGCCCCAGCATTTT.

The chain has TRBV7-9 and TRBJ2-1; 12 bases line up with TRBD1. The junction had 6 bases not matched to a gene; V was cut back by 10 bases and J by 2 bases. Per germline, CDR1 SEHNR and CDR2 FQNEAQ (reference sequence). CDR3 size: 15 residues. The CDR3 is CATEGQGATYNEQFF. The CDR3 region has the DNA TGTGCCACCGAGGGACAGGGGGCTACCTACAATGAGCAGTTCTTC.

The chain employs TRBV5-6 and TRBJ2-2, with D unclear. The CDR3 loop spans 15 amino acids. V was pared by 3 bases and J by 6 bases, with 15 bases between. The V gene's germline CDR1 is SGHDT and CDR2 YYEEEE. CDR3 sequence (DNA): TGTGCCAGCAGCTCCGAAGGCCTCCCGGCCGGGGAGCTGTTTTTT. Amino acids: CASSSEGLPAGELFF.

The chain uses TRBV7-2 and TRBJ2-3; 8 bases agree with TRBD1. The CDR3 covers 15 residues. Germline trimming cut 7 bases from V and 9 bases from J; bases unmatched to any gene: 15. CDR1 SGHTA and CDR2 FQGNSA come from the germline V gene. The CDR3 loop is CASIQTGANGGTQYF. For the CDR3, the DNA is TGTGCCAGCATTCAGACAGGGGCTAATGGAGGCACGCAGTATTTT.

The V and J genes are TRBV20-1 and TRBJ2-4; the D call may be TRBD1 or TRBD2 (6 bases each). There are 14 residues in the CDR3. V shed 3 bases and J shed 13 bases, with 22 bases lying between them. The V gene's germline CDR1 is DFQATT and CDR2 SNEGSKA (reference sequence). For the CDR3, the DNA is TGCAGTGCTAGGGTATGGGGGGCGCAGAGGGAGCAGTACTTC. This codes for CSARVWGAQREQYF.

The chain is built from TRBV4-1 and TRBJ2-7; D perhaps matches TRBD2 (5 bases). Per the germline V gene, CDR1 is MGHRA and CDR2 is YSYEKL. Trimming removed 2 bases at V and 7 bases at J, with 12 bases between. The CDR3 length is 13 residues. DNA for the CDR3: TGCGCCAGCAGCCAAATTACCGGGGATGAGCAGTACTTC. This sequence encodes CASSQITGDEQYF.

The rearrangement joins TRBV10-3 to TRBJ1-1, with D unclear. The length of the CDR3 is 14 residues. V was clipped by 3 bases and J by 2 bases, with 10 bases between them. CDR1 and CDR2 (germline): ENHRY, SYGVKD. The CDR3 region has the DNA TGTGCCATCAGTGACCCGGCAGGTAACACTGAAGCTTTCTTT. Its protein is CAISDPAGNTEAFF.

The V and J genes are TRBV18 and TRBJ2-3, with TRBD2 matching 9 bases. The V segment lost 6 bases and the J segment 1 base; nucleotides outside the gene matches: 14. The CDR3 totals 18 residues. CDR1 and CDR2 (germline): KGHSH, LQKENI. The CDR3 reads CASSLTKTSGSRTDTQYF. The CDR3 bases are TGTGCCAGCTCTCTGACTAAGACTAGCGGAAGCCGCACAGATACGCAGTATTTT.

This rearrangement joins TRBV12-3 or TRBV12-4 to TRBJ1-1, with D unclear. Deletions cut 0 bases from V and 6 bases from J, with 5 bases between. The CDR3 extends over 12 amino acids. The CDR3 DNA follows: TGTGCCAGCAGTTTAGCGGTTTCTGAAGCTTTCTTT. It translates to CASSLAVSEAFF.

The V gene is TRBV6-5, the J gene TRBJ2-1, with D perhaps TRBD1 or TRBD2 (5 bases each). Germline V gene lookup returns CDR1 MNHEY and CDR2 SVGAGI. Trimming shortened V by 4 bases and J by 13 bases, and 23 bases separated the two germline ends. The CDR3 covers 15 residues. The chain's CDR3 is CASSSQGPAYDGQFF. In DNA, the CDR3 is TGTGCCAGCAGTTCCCAGGGACCAGCCTATGATGGTCAGTTCTTC.

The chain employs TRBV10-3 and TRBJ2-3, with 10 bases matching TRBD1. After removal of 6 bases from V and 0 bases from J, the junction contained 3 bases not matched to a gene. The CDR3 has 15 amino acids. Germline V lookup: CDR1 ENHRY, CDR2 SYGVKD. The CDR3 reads CAIRRDRGSTDTQYF. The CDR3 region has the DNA TGTGCCATCAGAAGGGACAGGGGAAGCACAGATACGCAGTATTTT.

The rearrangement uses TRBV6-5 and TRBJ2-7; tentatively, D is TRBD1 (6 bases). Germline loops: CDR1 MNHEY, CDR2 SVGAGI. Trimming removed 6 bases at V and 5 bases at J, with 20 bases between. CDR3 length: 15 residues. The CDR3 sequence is CASRPTQGSLNEQYF. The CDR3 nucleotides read TGTGCCAGCAGACCTACACAGGGATCTCTGAACGAGCAGTACTTC.

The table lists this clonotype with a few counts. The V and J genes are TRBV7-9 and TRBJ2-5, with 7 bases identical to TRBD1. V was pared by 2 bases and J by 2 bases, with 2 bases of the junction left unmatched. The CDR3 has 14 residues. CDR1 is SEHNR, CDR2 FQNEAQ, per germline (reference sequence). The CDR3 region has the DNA TGTGCCAGCAGCTTATCGGGACAGCAAGAGACCCAGTACTTC. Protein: CASSLSGQQETQYF.

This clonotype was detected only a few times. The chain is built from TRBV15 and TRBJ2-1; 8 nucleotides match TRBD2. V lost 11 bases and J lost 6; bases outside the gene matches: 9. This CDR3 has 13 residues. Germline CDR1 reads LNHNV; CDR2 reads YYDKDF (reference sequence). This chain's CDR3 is CAVRRGASNEQFF. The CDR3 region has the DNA TGTGCCGTCAGGCGGGGGGCATCCAATGAGCAGTTCTTC.

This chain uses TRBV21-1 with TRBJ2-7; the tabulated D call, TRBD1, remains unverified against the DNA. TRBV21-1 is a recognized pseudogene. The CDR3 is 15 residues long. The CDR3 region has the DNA TGTGCCAGCAGCAAAGTAGGGGACAGGAACTACGAGCAGTACTTC. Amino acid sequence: CASSKVGDRNYEQYF.

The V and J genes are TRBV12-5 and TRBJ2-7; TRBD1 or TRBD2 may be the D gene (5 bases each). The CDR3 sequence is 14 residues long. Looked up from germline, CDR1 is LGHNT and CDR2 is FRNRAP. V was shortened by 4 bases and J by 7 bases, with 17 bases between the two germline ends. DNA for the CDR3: TGTGCTAGTGGTTGGGACGGGACGGCGATTGAGCAGTACTTC. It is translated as CASGWDGTAIEQYF. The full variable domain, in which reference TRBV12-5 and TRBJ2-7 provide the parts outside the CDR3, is DARVTQTPRHKVTEMGQEVTMRCQPILGHNTVFWYRQTMMQGLELLAYFRNRAPLDDSGMPKDRFSAEMPDATLATLKIQPSEPRDSAVYFCASGWDGTAIEQYFGPGTRLTVT.

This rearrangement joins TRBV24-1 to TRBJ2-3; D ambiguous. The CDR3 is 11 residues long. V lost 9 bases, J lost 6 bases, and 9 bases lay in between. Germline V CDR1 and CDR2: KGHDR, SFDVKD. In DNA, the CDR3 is TGTGCCACCCAACCAAGGGATACGCAGTATTTT. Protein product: CATQPRDTQYF.

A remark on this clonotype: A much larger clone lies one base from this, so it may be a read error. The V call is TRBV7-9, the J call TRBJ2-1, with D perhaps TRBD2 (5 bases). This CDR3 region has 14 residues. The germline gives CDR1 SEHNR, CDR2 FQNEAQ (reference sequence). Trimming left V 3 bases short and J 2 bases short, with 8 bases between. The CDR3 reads CASSFGDTYNEQFF. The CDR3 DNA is TGTGCCAGCAGCTTCGGGGATACCTACAATGAGCAGTTCTTC.

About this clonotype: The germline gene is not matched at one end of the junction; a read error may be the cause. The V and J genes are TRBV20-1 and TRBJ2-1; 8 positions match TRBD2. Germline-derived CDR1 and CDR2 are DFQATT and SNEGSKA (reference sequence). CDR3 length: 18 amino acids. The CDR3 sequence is CSVRDSLAENPSYNEQFF. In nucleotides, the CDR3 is TGCAGTGTTAGAGATTCACTAGCGGAAAACCCCTCCTACAATGAGCAGTTCTTC.

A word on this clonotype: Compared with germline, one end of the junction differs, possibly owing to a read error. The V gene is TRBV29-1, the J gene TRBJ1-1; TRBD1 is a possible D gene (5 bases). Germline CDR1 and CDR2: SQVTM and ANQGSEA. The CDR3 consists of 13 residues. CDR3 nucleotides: TGCAGCGTTGCCCAAACGGTGGACACTGAAGCTTGCTTT. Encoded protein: CSVAQTVDTEACF. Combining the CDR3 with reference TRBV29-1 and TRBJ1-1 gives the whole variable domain SAVISQKPSRDICQRGTSLTIQCQVDSQVTMMFWYRQQPGQSLTLIATANQGSEATYESGFVIDKFPISRPNLTFSTLTVSNMSPEDSSIYLCSVAQTVDTEACFGQGTRLTVV.

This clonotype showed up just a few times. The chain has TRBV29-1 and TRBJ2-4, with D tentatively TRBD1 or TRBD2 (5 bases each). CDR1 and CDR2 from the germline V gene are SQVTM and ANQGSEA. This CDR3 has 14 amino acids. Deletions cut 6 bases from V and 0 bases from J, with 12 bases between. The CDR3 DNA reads TGCAGCGTGAGAGGGGACCCAGCCAAAAACATTCAGTACTTC. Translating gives CSVRGDPAKNIQYF. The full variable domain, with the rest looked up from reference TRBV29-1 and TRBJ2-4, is SAVISQKPSRDICQRGTSLTIQCQVDSQVTMMFWYRQQPGQSLTLIATANQGSEATYESGFVIDKFPISRPNLTFSTLTVSNMSPEDSSIYLCSVRGDPAKNIQYFGAGTRLSVL.

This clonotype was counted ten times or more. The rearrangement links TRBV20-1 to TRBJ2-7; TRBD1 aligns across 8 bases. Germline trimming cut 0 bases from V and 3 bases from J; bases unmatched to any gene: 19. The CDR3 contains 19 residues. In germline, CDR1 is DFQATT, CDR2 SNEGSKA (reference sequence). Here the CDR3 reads CSAREFSGTGGVPHYEQYF. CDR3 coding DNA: TGCAGTGCTAGAGAATTCTCCGGGACAGGCGGAGTACCCCACTACGAGCAGTACTTC.

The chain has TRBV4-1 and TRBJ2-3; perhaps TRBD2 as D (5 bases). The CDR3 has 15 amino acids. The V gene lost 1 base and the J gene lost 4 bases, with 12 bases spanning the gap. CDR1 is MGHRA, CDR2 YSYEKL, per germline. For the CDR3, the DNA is TGCGCCAGCAGCCAAGCCCCGAGGGTCCCAGATACGCAGTATTTT. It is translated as CASSQAPRVPDTQYF.